The 2 T cell receptor beta chains listed next were all sequenced from one sample in a study of T cell responses to AZD1222 COVID-19 vaccine. Profiling relied on immunoSEQ multiplex PCR, and the TCRdb table lists in-frame clones only, not all of them. The sample yields 99,000 or so clones, 75% to 90% seen once. The material was peripheral blood, obtained 28 days after the second AZD1222 dose. The receptors originated from an adult who received the AZD1222 COVID-19 vaccine.

The V call is TRBV7-2, the J call TRBJ2-3, with D possibly being TRBD2 (6 bases). V was clipped by 3 bases and J by 1 base, with 8 bases between them. This CDR3 spans 14 amino acids. The germline CDR1 and CDR2 sequences are SGHTA and FQGNSA. The CDR3 DNA is TGTGCCAGCAGCTTGGCTAGCGGCACAGATACGCAGTATTTT. Its protein is CASSLASGTDTQYF. The full variable domain, completed using reference TRBV7-2 and TRBJ2-3, is GAGVSQSPSNKVTEKGKDVELRCDPISGHTALYWYRQSLGQGLEFLIYFQGNSAPDKSGLPSDRFSAERTGGSVSTLTIQRTQQEDSAVYLCASSLASGTDTQYFGPGTRLTVL.

The chain employs TRBV6-5 and TRBJ2-3; 7 positions agree with TRBD1. This CDR3 spans 13 amino acids. V lost 2 bases and J lost 5; bases outside the gene matches: 1. Germline CDR1 reads MNHEY; CDR2 reads SVGAGI. CDR3 nucleotide sequence: TGTGCCAGCAGTTACAGGGGGCAAGATACGCAGTATTTT. Translating it yields CASSYRGQDTQYF.